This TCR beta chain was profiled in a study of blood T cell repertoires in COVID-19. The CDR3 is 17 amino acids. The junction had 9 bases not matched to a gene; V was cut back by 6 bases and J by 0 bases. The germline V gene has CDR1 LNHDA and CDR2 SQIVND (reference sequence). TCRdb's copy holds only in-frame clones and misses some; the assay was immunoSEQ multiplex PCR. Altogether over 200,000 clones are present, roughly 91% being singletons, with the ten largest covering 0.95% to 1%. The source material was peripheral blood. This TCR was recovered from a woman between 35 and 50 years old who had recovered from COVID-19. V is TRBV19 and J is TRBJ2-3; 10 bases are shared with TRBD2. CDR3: CASRSTSGKGSTDTQYF. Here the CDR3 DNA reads TGTGCCAGTAGGTCTACTAGCGGGAAGGGGAGCACAGATACGCAGTATTTT.